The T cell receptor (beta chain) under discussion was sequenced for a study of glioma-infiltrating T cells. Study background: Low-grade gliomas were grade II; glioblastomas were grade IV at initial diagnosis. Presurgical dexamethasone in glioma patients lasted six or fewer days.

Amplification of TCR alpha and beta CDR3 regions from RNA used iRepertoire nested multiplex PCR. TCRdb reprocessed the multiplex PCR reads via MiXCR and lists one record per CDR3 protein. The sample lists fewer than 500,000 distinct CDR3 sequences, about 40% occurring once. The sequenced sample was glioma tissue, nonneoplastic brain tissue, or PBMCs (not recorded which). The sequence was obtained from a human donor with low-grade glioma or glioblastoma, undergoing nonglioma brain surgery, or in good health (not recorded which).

CDR3 nucleotide sequence: TGCAGTGCTAGACGGGACAGGGCATCCGAGCAGTACTTC. The encoded protein is CSARRDRASEQYF. The chain recombines TRBV20-1 with TRBJ2-7; 9 nucleotides match TRBD1. J lost 6 bases, V lost 2 bases, and 5 bases had no gene match. Looked up from germline, CDR1 is DFQATT and CDR2 is SNEGSKA (reference sequence). The CDR3 covers 13 residues.